The clone carrying this T cell receptor beta chain was counted at least ten times. The entry originates in a study of T cells in Graves' hyperthyroidism and ophthalmopathy. Germline V gene lookup returns CDR1 DFQATT and CDR2 SNEGSKA (reference sequence). The CDR3 spans 14 residues. V shed 4 bases and J 5 bases; nucleotides not matched to a gene: 5. Subjects with ophthalmopathy showed a Clinical Activity Score no lower than 3, a NOSPECS grade no lower than 4, and a duration shorter than 3 months. Exclusion of patients followed from uncontrolled infection, other autoimmune disease, pregnancy or lactation. It was RNA transcripts that yielded the amplified TCR beta CDR3 regions. The HTBI primer set drove a first-round RT-PCR of the TCR CDR3. TCRdb used MiXCR to reprocess the multiplex PCR reads, holding one entry per CDR3 protein. The table shows 400,000 to 500,000 distinct CDR3 sequences, with 14% to 15% occurring only once.

This TCR was recovered from a man aged 18-30 years with Graves' ophthalmopathy. The chain uses TRBV20-1 and TRBJ2-4; 10 bases line up with TRBD2. Sequenced material: blood. CDR3 amino acids: CSATPTSGENIQYF. DNA of the CDR3: TGCAGTGCTACCCCTACTAGCGGGGAAAACATTCAGTACTTC.